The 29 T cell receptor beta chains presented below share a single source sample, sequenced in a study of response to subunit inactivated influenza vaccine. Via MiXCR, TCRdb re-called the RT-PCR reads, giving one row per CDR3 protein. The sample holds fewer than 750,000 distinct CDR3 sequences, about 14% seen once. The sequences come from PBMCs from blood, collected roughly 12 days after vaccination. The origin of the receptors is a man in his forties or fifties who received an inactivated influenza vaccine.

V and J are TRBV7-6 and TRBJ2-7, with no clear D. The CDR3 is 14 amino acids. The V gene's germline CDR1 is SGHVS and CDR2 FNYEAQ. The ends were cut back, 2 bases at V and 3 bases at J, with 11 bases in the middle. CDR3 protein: CASSLSGVNYEQYF. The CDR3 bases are TGTGCCAGCAGCTTATCCGGCGTAAACTACGAGCAGTACTTC.

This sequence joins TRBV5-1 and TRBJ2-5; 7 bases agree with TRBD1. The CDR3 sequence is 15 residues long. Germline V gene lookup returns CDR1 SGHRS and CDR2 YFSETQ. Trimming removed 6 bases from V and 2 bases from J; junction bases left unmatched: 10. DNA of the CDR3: TGCGCCAGCACTTCATCCGGGACAGCACAAGAGACCCAGTACTTC. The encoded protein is CASTSSGTAQETQYF.

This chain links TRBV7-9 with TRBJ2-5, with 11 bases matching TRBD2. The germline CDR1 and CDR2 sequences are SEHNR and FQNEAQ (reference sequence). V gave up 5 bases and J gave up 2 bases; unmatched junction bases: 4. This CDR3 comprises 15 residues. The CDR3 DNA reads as TGTGCCAGCAGCGGACTAGCGGGCCCTCAAGAGACCCAGTACTTC. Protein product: CASSGLAGPQETQYF.

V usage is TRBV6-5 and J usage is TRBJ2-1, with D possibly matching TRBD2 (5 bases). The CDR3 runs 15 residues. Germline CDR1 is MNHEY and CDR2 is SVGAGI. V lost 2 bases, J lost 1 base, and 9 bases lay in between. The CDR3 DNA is TGTGCCAGCAGTTACGACGGGGATTCCTACAATGAGCAGTTCTTC. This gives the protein CASSYDGDSYNEQFF.

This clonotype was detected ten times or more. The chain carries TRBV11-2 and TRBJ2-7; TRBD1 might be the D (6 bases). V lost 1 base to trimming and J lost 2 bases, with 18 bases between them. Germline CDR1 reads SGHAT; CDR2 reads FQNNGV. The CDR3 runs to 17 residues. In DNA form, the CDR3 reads TGTGCCAGCAGCTTAGTGGGACACCAATACCGACCCTACGAGCAGTACTTC. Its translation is CASSLVGHQYRPYEQYF.

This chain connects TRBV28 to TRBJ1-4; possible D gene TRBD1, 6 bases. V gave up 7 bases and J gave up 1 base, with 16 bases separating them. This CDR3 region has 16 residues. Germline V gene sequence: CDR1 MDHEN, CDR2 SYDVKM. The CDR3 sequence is CASTSGQGITNEKLFF. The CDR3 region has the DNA TGTGCCAGCACCTCCGGGCAGGGGATAACTAATGAAAAACTGTTTTTT.

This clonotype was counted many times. The CDR3 loop is CASSLVGGGTSGKETQYF. In DNA form, the CDR3 reads TGTGCCAGCAGCTTAGTCGGAGGGGGGACTAGCGGGAAAGAGACCCAGTACTTC. The chain has TRBV11-2 and TRBJ2-5; TRBD2 aligns across 13 bases. The CDR3 is 18 amino acids. Germline CDR1 is SGHAT and CDR2 is FQNNGV. V dropped 1 base and J dropped 3; count of bases not matched to a gene: 8. The entire variable domain, with the rest obtained from reference TRBV11-2 and TRBJ2-5, is as follows: EAGVAQSPRYKIIEKRQSVAFWCNPISGHATLYWYQQILGQGPKLLIQFQNNGVVDDSQLPKDRFSAERLKGVDSTLKIQPAKLEDSAVYLCASSLVGGGTSGKETQYFGPGTRLLVL.

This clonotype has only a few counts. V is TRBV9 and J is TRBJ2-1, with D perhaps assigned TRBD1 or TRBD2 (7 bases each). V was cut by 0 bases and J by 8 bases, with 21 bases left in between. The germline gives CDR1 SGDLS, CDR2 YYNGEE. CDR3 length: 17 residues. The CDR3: CASSVEAGTTGEDEQFF. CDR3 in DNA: TGTGCCAGCAGCGTAGAGGCCGGGACTACAGGGGAGGATGAGCAGTTCTTC.

CDR3 amino acids: CASSAGGNRETQYF. CDR3 coding DNA: TGTGCCAGCAGCGCAGGGGGCAACCGGGAGACCCAGTACTTC. The rearrangement links TRBV9 to TRBJ2-5; 8 bases map to TRBD1. The CDR3 covers 14 residues. V lost 3 bases, J lost 5 bases, and 6 bases stayed unmatched. The V gene's germline CDR1 is SGDLS and CDR2 YYNGEE.

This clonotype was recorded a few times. This CDR3 is CASSRGGGKNQPQHF. CDR3 DNA: TGTGCCAGCAGCCGGGGCGGCGGTAAAAATCAGCCCCAGCATTTT. The rearrangement joins TRBV7-9 to TRBJ1-5; the D gene is possibly TRBD1 (5 bases). The CDR3 is made up of 15 amino acids. The V and J ends lost 5 bases and 4 bases respectively, with 15 bases between them. The germline gives CDR1 SEHNR, CDR2 FQNEAQ (reference sequence).

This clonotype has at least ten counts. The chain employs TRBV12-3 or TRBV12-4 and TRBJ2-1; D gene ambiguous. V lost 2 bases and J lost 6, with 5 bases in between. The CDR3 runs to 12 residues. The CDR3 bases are TGTGCCAGCAGTTTACAGTCCAATGAGCAGTTCTTC. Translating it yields CASSLQSNEQFF.

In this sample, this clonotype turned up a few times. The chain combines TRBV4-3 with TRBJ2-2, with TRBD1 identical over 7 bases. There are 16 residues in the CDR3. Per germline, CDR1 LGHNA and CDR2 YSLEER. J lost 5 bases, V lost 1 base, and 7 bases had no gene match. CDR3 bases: TGCGCCAGCAGCCAAGCCCCAGGGGGAAGTACCGGGGAGCTGTTTTTT. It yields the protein CASSQAPGGSTGELFF.

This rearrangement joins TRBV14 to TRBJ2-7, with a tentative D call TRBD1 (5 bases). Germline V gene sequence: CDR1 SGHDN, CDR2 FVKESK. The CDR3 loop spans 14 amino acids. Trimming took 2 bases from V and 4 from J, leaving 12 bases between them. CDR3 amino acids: CASSQLGAPYEQYF. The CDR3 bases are TGTGCCAGCAGCCAACTTGGGGCACCATACGAGCAGTACTTC.

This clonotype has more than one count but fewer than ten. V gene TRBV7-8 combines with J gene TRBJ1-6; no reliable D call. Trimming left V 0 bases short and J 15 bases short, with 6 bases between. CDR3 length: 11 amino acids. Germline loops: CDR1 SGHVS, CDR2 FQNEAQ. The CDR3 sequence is CASSLAGHLHF. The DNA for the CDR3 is TGTGCCAGCAGCTTAGCAGGGCACCTCCACTTT.

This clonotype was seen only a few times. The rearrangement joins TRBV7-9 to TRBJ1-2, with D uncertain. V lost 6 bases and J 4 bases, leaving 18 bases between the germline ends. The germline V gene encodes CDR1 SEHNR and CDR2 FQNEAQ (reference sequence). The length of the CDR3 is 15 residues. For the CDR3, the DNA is TGTGCCAGCAGTCCTTCGGGGTCCATCGGCTATGGCTACACCTTC. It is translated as CASSPSGSIGYGYTF.

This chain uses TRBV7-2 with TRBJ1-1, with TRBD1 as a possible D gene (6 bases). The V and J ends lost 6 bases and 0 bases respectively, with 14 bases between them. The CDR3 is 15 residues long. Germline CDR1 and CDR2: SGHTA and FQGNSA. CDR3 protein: CASRRNREMNTEAFF. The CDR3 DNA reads TGTGCCAGCAGACGAAACAGGGAGATGAACACTGAAGCTTTCTTT.

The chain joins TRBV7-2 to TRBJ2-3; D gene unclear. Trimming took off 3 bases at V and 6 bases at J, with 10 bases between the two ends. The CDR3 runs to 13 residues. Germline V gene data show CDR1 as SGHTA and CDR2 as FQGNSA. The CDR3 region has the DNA TGTGCCAGCAGCTTGTTGTTACGTGATACGCAGTATTTT. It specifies CASSLLLRDTQYF.

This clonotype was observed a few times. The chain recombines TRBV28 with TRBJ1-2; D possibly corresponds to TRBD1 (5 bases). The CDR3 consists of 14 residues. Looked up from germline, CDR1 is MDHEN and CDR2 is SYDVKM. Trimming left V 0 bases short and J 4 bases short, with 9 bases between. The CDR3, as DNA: TGTGCCAGCAGTTTATGGACAGAGGGCTATGGCTACACCTTC. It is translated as CASSLWTEGYGYTF.

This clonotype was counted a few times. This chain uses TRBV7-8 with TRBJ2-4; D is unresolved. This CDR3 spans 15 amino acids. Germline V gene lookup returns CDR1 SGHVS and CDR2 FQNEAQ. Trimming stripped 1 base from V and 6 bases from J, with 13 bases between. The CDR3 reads CASSLEGGVGNIQYF. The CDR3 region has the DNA TGTGCCAGCAGCTTAGAGGGCGGCGTCGGAAACATTCAGTACTTC.

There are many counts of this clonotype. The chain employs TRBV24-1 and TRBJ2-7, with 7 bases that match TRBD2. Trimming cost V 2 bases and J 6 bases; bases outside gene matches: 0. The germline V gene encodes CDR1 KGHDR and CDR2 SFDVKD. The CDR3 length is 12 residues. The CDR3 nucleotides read TGTGCCACCAGTGATTCGGGGGGCGAGCAGTACTTC. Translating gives CATSDSGGEQYF.

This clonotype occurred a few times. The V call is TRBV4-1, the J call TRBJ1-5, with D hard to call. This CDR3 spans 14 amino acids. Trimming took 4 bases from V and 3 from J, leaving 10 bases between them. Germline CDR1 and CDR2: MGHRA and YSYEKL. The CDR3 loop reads CASSLGPDNQPQHF. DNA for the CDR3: TGCGCCAGCAGCCTTGGACCGGACAATCAGCCCCAGCATTTT.

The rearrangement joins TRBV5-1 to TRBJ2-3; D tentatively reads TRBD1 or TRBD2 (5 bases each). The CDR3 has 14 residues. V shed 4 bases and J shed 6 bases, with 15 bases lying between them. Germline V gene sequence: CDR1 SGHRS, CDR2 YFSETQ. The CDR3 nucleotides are TGCGCCAGCAGCGTGGTGGGGGAGTGGGATACGCAGTATTTT. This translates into CASSVVGEWDTQYF.

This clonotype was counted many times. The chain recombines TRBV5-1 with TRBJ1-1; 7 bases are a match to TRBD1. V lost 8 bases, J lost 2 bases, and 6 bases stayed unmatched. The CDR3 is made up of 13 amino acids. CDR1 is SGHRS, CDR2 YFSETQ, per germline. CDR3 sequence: CASQTGTNTEAFF. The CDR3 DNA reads TGCGCCAGTCAGACAGGGACCAACACTGAAGCTTTCTTT. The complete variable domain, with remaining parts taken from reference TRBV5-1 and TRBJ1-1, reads KAGVTQTPRYLIKTRGQQVTLSCSPISGHRSVSWYQQTPGQGLQFLFEYFSETQRNKGNFPGRFSGRQFSNSRSEMNVSTLELGDSALYLCASQTGTNTEAFFGQGTRLTVV.

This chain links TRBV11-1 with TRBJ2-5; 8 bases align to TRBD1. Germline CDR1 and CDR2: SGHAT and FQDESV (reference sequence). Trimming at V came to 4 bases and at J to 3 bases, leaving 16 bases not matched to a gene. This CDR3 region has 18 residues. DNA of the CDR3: TGTGCCAGCAGCTACTGGACAGGGCTGCTCGATGAGGAAGAGACCCAGTACTTC. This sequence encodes CASSYWTGLLDEEETQYF. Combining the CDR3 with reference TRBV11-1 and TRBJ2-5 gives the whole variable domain EAEVAQSPRYKITEKSQAVAFWCDPISGHATLYWYRQILGQGPELLVQFQDESVVDDSQLPKDRFSAERLKGVDSTLKIQPAELGDSAMYLCASSYWTGLLDEEETQYFGPGTRLLVL.

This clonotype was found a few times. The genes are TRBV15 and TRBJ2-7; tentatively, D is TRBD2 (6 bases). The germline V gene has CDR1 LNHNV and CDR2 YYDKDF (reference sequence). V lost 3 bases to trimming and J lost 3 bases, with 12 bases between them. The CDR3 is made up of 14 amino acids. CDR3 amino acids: CATSRDGGSYEQYF. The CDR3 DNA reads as TGTGCCACCAGCAGGGATGGAGGGAGCTACGAGCAGTACTTC.

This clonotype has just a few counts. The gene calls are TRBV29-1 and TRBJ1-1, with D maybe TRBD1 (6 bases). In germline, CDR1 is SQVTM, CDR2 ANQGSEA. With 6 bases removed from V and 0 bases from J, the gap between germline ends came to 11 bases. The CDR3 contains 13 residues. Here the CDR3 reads CSVGDTLNTEAFF. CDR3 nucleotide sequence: TGCAGCGTCGGGGACACCCTGAACACTGAAGCTTTCTTT.

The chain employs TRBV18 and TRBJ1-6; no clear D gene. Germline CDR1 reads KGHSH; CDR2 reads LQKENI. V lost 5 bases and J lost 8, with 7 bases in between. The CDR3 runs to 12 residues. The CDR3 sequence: CASSRTDSPLHF. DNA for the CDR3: TGTGCCAGCTCAAGGACCGATTCACCCCTCCACTTT. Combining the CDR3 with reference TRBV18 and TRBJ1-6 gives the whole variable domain NAGVMQNPRHLVRRRGQEARLRCSPMKGHSHVYWYRQLPEEGLKFMVYLQKENIIDESGMPKERFSAEFPKEGPSILRIQQVVRGDSAAYFCASSRTDSPLHFGNGTRLTVT.

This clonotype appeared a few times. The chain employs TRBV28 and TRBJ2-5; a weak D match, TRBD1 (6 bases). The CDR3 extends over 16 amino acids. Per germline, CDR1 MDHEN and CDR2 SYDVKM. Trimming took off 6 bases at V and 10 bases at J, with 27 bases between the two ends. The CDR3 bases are TGTGCCAGCAGCCCCATGACAGGCCTAGCTGGTGAGGGCCAGTACTTC. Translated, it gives CASSPMTGLAGEGQYF.

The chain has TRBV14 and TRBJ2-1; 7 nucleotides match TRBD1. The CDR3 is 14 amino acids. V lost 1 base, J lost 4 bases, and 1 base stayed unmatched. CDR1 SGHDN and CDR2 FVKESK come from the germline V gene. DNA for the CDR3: TGTGCCAGCAGCCAAGTGGGACAGTACAATGAGCAGTTCTTC. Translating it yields CASSQVGQYNEQFF.